These 31 T cell receptor beta chains came from one sample sequenced in a study of beta chain features in type 1 diabetes. Study observations and caveats: In all four CD4+ subsets, TCRB CDR3 length was significantly, moderately reduced in type 1 diabetes.

No antigen is known for these receptors. Sequenced material consisted of expressed TCRB transcripts (all of the isolated RNA was reverse transcribed). Sequencing used immunoSEQ multiplex PCR; TCRdb keeps in-frame clones, though not all of them. Of approximately 27,000 clones in the sample, around half are singletons; the top ten hold 0.3%. Sequenced sample: stem cell memory CD4+ T cells from blood. Source of these receptors: a young man with type 1 diabetes.

This rearrangement joins TRBV7-2 to TRBJ2-7; 9 nucleotides match TRBD2. The CDR3 runs 14 residues. The V gene's germline CDR1 is SGHTA and CDR2 FQGNSA. The V gene end was trimmed by 5 bases and the J gene end by 6 bases; junction bases not matched to a gene: 8. CDR3 loop: CASSPRGGESEQYF. CDR3 nucleotide sequence: TGTGCCAGCAGCCCGCGCGGGGGGGAGTCCGAGCAGTACTTC.

This sequence joins TRBV29-1 and TRBJ2-5, with 13 positions matching TRBD2. Trimming removed 7 bases from V and 7 bases from J; junction bases left unmatched: 12. The CDR3 is made up of 15 amino acids. From germline, CDR1 is SQVTM and CDR2 ANQGSEA. CDR3 protein: CSERLAGGPAGTQYF. CDR3 DNA: TGCAGCGAGCGACTAGCGGGAGGCCCCGCGGGGACCCAGTACTTC.

J is TRBJ1-3 and V is TRBV19; 7 bases align to TRBD1. This CDR3 spans 15 amino acids. V lost 5 bases to trimming and J lost 0 bases; unmatched junction nucleotides: 4. Germline CDR1 and CDR2: LNHDA and SQIVND (reference sequence). The CDR3 DNA reads as TGTGCCAGTAGTCTCAGGGGGTACTCTGGAAACACCATATATTTT. Amino acid sequence: CASSLRGYSGNTIYF.

This chain joins TRBV7-2 and TRBJ2-3; no firm D call. The germline V gene encodes CDR1 SGHTA and CDR2 FQGNSA. Trimming cost V 3 bases and J 5 bases, with 9 bases left between them. The CDR3 is made up of 13 amino acids. The CDR3 region has the DNA TGTGCCAGCAGCTTTCGACTGGGAGATACGCAGTATTTT. Protein: CASSFRLGDTQYF.

This clone was seen only a few times. The same CDR3 also results from other DNA sequences found in this sample. V usage is TRBV7-2 and J usage is TRBJ2-2, with unresolved D. The CDR3 covers 12 residues. Trimming stripped 4 bases from V and 5 bases from J, with 5 bases between. From germline, CDR1 is SGHTA and CDR2 FQGNSA. The CDR3 reads CASSSRTGELFF. CDR3 bases: TGTGCCAGCAGCTCCCGGACCGGGGAGCTGTTTTTT.

The chain recombines TRBV18 with TRBJ1-1, with D unclear. Germline V CDR1 and CDR2: KGHSH, LQKENI. V lost 5 bases, J lost 3 bases, and 10 bases lay in between. This CDR3 is built from 13 residues. The CDR3, as DNA: TGTGCCAGCTCATCCATCCCGGACACTGAAGCTTTCTTT. This translates into CASSSIPDTEAFF.

CDR3 residues: CASTQGRYGYTF. As DNA, the CDR3 is TGTGCCAGCACCCAGGGCAGATATGGCTACACCTTC. This rearrangement joins TRBV6-5 to TRBJ1-2, with D possibly being TRBD1 (5 bases). The CDR3 is 12 amino acids. The ends were cut back, 7 bases at V and 5 bases at J, with 11 bases in the middle. Germline V CDR1 and CDR2: MNHEY, SVGAGI.

This sequence joins TRBV4-2 and TRBJ2-6; tentatively, D is TRBD2 (6 bases). The CDR3 has 12 amino acids. Deletions cut 4 bases from V and 11 bases from J, with 9 bases between. The germline V gene encodes CDR1 LGHNA and CDR2 YNFKEQ. CDR3 in amino acids: CASSRDSHVLTF. CDR3 nucleotide sequence: TGTGCCAGCAGCCGGGACTCCCACGTCCTGACTTTC.

This clone occurred a few times. V gene TRBV4-2 combines with J gene TRBJ2-7, with 7 bases lining up with TRBD1. The ends lost 0 bases at V and 2 bases at J; junction bases unmatched: 4. Germline CDR1 LGHNA, CDR2 YNFKEQ. The CDR3 extends over 15 amino acids. The CDR3 DNA follows: TGTGCCAGCAGCCAAGAGGTACAGGGGACCTACGAGCAGTACTTC. Its protein product is CASSQEVQGTYEQYF.

The gene calls are TRBV6-4 and TRBJ2-1; 14 nucleotides align to TRBD2. V was clipped by 4 bases and J by 6 bases; unmatched bases: 11. CDR3 length: 18 residues. The germline V gene has CDR1 MRHNA and CDR2 SNTAGT. CDR3 in amino acids: CASSGKGLAGAGANEQFF. CDR3 bases: TGTGCCAGCAGTGGAAAGGGACTAGCGGGGGCCGGGGCCAATGAGCAGTTCTTC.

The rearrangement uses TRBV7-9 and TRBJ1-2; 10 bases align to TRBD1. With 2 bases clipped from V and 4 bases from J, the junction kept 4 bases outside the gene matches. This CDR3 has 15 residues. The germline V gene encodes CDR1 SEHNR and CDR2 FQNEAQ (reference sequence). The DNA of the CDR3 is TGTGCCAGCAGCTTACCGGGACAGGGGTTCTATGGCTACACCTTC. It yields the protein CASSLPGQGFYGYTF.

With regard to this clone: At one of its ends the junction is not consistent with the germline gene, which may arise from a read error. The chain recombines TRBV11-2 with TRBJ1-6, with unresolved D. The CDR3 is 12 residues long. The germline V gene encodes CDR1 SGHAT and CDR2 FQNNGV. CDR3 residues: CASSLDQVLMLF. CDR3 in DNA: TGTGCCAGCAGCTTAGATCAGGTCCTCATGCTCTTT.

This clone has more than one count but fewer than ten. The CDR3, as DNA: TGTGCCTGGAGTGGACAGATGGGTCAGTACTTC. Its translation: CAWSGQMGQYF. This chain links TRBV30 with TRBJ2-7, with D possibly TRBD1 on 5 matching bases. The CDR3 has 11 residues. V dropped 1 base and J dropped 10 bases, with 11 bases sitting between them. Germline CDR1 reads GTSNPN; CDR2 reads SVGIG (reference sequence).

This clone was detected a few times. V usage is TRBV29-1 and J usage is TRBJ2-2; D might be TRBD1 (5 bases). Germline V gives CDR1 SQVTM, CDR2 ANQGSEA. The CDR3 has 14 amino acids. V dropped 4 bases and J dropped 2 bases, with 11 bases sitting between them. Here the CDR3 DNA reads TGCAGCGTTGGATCAGGGAAAAACACCGGGGAGCTGTTTTTT. Translated, it gives CSVGSGKNTGELFF.

V gene TRBV29-1 combines with J gene TRBJ2-2, with D possibly TRBD2 on 5 matching bases. Germline V gene data show CDR1 as SQVTM and CDR2 as ANQGSEA. The CDR3 runs to 11 residues. The germline V and J ends were trimmed by 7 bases and 6 bases, with 9 bases remaining between them. DNA for the CDR3: TGCAGCGCCTGGGGAGCCGGGGAGCTGTTTTTT. It is translated as CSAWGAGELFF.

The chain is built from TRBV9 and TRBJ2-3; 11 bases fit TRBD2. Germline V CDR1 and CDR2: SGDLS, YYNGEE. After removal of 3 bases from V and 4 bases from J, the junction contained 7 bases not matched to a gene. The CDR3 is made up of 16 amino acids. CDR3 sequence: CASSADTSGRADTQYF. CDR3 sequence (DNA): TGTGCCAGCAGCGCCGATACTAGCGGGAGAGCAGATACGCAGTATTTT.

The CDR3 DNA reads as TGTGCCAGCAGCTTAGGATCGGGGGGCCCGACAGATACGCAGTATTTT. Translating gives CASSLGSGGPTDTQYF. The genes are TRBV11-3 and TRBJ2-3; perhaps TRBD2 as D (7 bases). Germline loops: CDR1 SGHNT, CDR2 YENEEA. The CDR3 extends over 16 amino acids. Trimming shortened V by 1 base and J by 3 bases, and 14 bases separated the two germline ends.

The sample holds a few counts of this clone. The chain is built from TRBV5-1 and TRBJ2-6, with unresolved D. Germline assignment: CDR1 SGHRS and CDR2 YFSETQ. Trimming left V 2 bases short and J 5 bases short, with 8 bases between. This CDR3 region has 14 residues. The CDR3 loop reads CASSFGPRANVLTF. The CDR3 nucleotides are TGCGCCAGCAGCTTCGGTCCGAGGGCCAACGTCCTGACTTTC.

A few counts support this clone. This chain links TRBV7-6 with TRBJ1-1; D unresolved. Looked up from germline, CDR1 is SGHVS and CDR2 is FNYEAQ. The CDR3 sequence is 13 residues long. V lost 5 bases to trimming and J lost 0 bases, with 7 bases between them. CDR3 nucleotide sequence: TGTGCCAGCAGCCCCCGCGTGAACACTGAAGCTTTCTTT. Translating it yields CASSPRVNTEAFF.

The chain couples TRBV30 to TRBJ1-4; 7 bases line up with TRBD1. Looked up from germline, CDR1 is GTSNPN and CDR2 is SVGIG (reference sequence). CDR3 length: 15 residues. J was trimmed by 3 bases and V by 5 bases; bases with no gene match: 9. CDR3 nucleotide sequence: TGTGCCTGGGGGCTCGGGACAGTTTCTAATGAAAAACTGTTTTTT. It yields the protein CAWGLGTVSNEKLFF.

The chain recombines TRBV5-1 with TRBJ2-3; D is unresolved. V lost 4 bases to trimming and J lost 1 base, with 7 bases between them. The CDR3 spans 13 residues. Per the germline V gene, CDR1 is SGHRS and CDR2 is YFSETQ. CDR3 nucleotide sequence: TGCGCCAGCAGCCTGTCAGGCACAGATACGCAGTATTTT. This codes for CASSLSGTDTQYF.

The rearrangement joins TRBV6-1 to TRBJ1-3, with D unresolved. The CDR3 spans 15 residues. CDR1 is MNHNS, CDR2 SASEGT, per germline. Trimming pared 1 base from V and 4 bases from J, leaving 11 bases between. The CDR3 is CASSEESRRGNTIYF. In nucleotides, the CDR3 is TGTGCCAGCAGTGAAGAATCCAGGAGGGGAAACACCATATATTTT.

The gene calls are TRBV15 and TRBJ2-3; 11 bases align to TRBD2. Germline CDR1 is LNHNV and CDR2 is YYDKDF (reference sequence). Trimming took 5 bases from V and 2 from J; bases not matched to a gene: 6. The CDR3 length is 16 residues. The CDR3 DNA reads TGTGCCACCAGCGGCGGGACTAGCGGACTCACAGATACGCAGTATTTT. Protein sequence: CATSGGTSGLTDTQYF.

The chain has TRBV9 and TRBJ2-5, with 9 bases identical to TRBD2. This CDR3 contains 17 residues. The germline gives CDR1 SGDLS, CDR2 YYNGEE. The J segment lost 5 bases and the V segment lost 4 bases, leaving 15 bases of the junction unmatched. Written as DNA, the CDR3 is TGTGCCAGCAGCCAGACAGGGAGCGCGGGGGGGTGGGAGACCCAGTACTTC. As protein: CASSQTGSAGGWETQYF.

This sequence joins TRBV7-9 and TRBJ2-6; 8 bases are shared with TRBD2. Germline V gene data show CDR1 as SEHNR and CDR2 as FQNEAQ (reference sequence). The CDR3 covers 17 residues. J gave up 0 bases and V 1 base, and 2 bases lay outside the gene matches. DNA for the CDR3: TGTGCCAGCAGCTTAGGAGCGGGGGTCTCTGGGGCCAACGTCCTGACTTTC. Translation gives CASSLGAGVSGANVLTF.

The chain is built from TRBV15 and TRBJ1-3, with 8 bases aligning to TRBD1. The CDR3 covers 14 residues. J was trimmed by 8 bases and V by 2 bases; bases with no gene match: 5. CDR1 LNHNV and CDR2 YYDKDF come from the germline V gene (reference sequence). CDR3 sequence (DNA): TGTGCCACCAGCAGACGGACAGGGACAGACACCATATATTTT. Translating it yields CATSRRTGTDTIYF.

This chain connects TRBV18 to TRBJ2-7; D remains ambiguous. V was trimmed by 0 bases and J by 3 bases, leaving 6 bases between them. The CDR3 spans 13 residues. Germline V lookup: CDR1 KGHSH, CDR2 LQKENI. The CDR3 region is CASSPPHNYEQYF. The CDR3 region has the DNA TGTGCCAGCTCACCACCGCACAACTACGAGCAGTACTTC. Full variable domain (missing parts from reference TRBV18 and TRBJ2-7): NAGVMQNPRHLVRRRGQEARLRCSPMKGHSHVYWYRQLPEEGLKFMVYLQKENIIDESGMPKERFSAEFPKEGPSILRIQQVVRGDSAAYFCASSPPHNYEQYFGPGTRLTVT.

This clone occurred a few times. V gene TRBV2 combines with J gene TRBJ1-4; 9 positions agree with TRBD1. Germline V gene lookup returns CDR1 SNHLY and CDR2 FYNNEI. V shed 2 bases, J shed 5 bases, and the junction held 6 bases outside the gene matches. CDR3 length: 16 amino acids. The CDR3 here is CASSEPRDRENEKLFF. The DNA of the CDR3 is TGTGCCAGCAGTGAACCGCGGGACAGGGAGAATGAAAAACTGTTTTTT.

By share, this clone counts as medium-sized (0.01 to 0.1%). This rearrangement joins TRBV23-1 to TRBJ2-5, with TRBD2 matching over 14 bases. TRBV23-1 is recorded as an ORF, its role being uncertain. Losses at the gene ends were 0 bases for V and 4 bases for J; bases not matched to a gene: 4. The CDR3 is 17 amino acids. CDR3: CASSQSSGTSGRETQYF. CDR3 bases: TGCGCCAGCAGTCAATCTAGCGGGACTAGCGGGAGAGAGACCCAGTACTTC.

J is TRBJ2-7 and V is TRBV28; 12 nucleotides align to TRBD2. The germline V gene encodes CDR1 MDHEN and CDR2 SYDVKM. This CDR3 has 17 residues. V dropped 2 bases and J dropped 7; count of bases not matched to a gene: 12. The CDR3 nucleotides are TGTGCCAGCAGTTTACTTACCCCGGGACTAGCGGGTAAAGAGCAGTACTTC. The encoded protein is CASSLLTPGLAGKEQYF.

This sequence joins TRBV6-6 and TRBJ2-4; tentative D call: TRBD1 (6 bases). Germline values: CDR1 MNHNY, CDR2 SVGAGI (reference sequence). Between the trimmed V and J ends, which lost 4 bases and 8 bases, there was a span of 15 bases. The CDR3 sequence is 14 residues long. The DNA of the CDR3 is TGTGCCAGCAGTTCGGGGCAGCCAGGGGACATTCAGTACTTC. Translation gives CASSSGQPGDIQYF.